One sample yielded the 19 T cell receptor beta chains listed below, sequenced in a study of identical twins. TCRdb re-analysed the 5' RACE reads in MiXCR, keeping a single row per CDR3 protein. The table shows 1.5 million or so distinct CDR3 sequences, with roughly a third occurring only once. Source material: cord blood. These receptor sequences come from a newborn girl in good health.

The V gene is TRBV15, the J gene TRBJ2-4, with D tentatively TRBD1 or TRBD2 (5 bases each). Matching the DNA end better, TRBJ2-7 makes the J call doubtful. Germline V gene data show CDR1 as LNHNV and CDR2 as YYDKDF (reference sequence). The CDR3 is 15 residues long. The CDR3 nucleotides read TGTGCCACCAGCAGAGGGGGACCGCCTTCCTACGAGCAGTACTTC. This encodes CATSRGGPPSYEQYF.

The chain is built from TRBV27 and TRBJ1-6; D not resolved. Germline CDR1 reads MNHEY; CDR2 reads SMNVEV (reference sequence). This CDR3 region has 15 residues. Trimming left V 1 base short and J 6 bases short, with 10 bases between. Here the CDR3 reads CASSLCGHSNSPLHF. CDR3 in DNA: TGTGCCAGCAGTTTATGTGGTCACTCTAATTCACCCCTCCACTTT.

V and J are TRBV5-1 and TRBJ2-4; tentatively, D is TRBD1 (5 bases). CDR3 size: 15 residues. Germline CDR1 is SGHRS and CDR2 is YFSETQ. The V and J ends lost 0 bases and 13 bases respectively, with 20 bases between them. Written as DNA, the CDR3 is TGCGCCAGCAGCTTGGGAACAGGAAGAACCTACGGGCAGTACTTC. It encodes CASSLGTGRTYGQYF.

This clonotype was counted between two and nine times. The rearrangement uses TRBV5-6 and TRBJ1-2, with D possibly TRBD1 on 6 matching bases. CDR1 is SGHDT and CDR2 is YYEEEE in the germline V gene. Trimming left V 4 bases short and J 0 bases short, with 19 bases between. The CDR3 is 17 residues long. In DNA, the CDR3 is TGTGCCAGCAGCATTACCCGGGACATCCCGGCTAACTATGGCTACACCTTC. Residues: CASSITRDIPANYGYTF. The entire variable domain, with the rest obtained from reference TRBV5-6 and TRBJ1-2, is as follows: DAGVTQSPTHLIKTRGQQVTLRCSPKSGHDTVSWYQQALGQGPQFIFQYYEEEERQRGNFPDRFSGHQFPNYSSELNVNALLLGDSALYLCASSITRDIPANYGYTFGSGTRLTVV.

This chain connects TRBV3-1 to TRBJ2-1, with D perhaps TRBD2 (5 bases). V was shortened by 2 bases and J by 3 bases, with 11 bases between the two germline ends. Per germline, CDR1 LGHDT and CDR2 YNNKEL (reference sequence). The CDR3 consists of 15 residues. For the CDR3, the DNA is TGTGCCAGCAGCCAAATTGACGGGGTCTACAATGAGCAGTTCTTC. Protein: CASSQIDGVYNEQFF.

The V gene is TRBV7-2, the J gene TRBJ1-1; D gene uncertain. The CDR3 has 15 residues. In germline, CDR1 is SGHTA, CDR2 FQGNSA. V lost 0 bases to trimming and J lost 4 bases, with 12 bases between them. The CDR3, as DNA: TGTGCCAGCAGCTTAGCTGAGGCAGGCAGCACTGAAGCTTTCTTT. This translates into CASSLAEAGSTEAFF.

This rearrangement joins TRBV10-3 to TRBJ1-1; no firm D call. The V end lost 6 bases, the J end lost 4 bases, and 12 bases lay between the germline ends. CDR3 length equals 13 residues. CDR1 and CDR2 from the germline V gene are ENHRY and SYGVKD. CDR3: CAISDRVGTEAFF. The CDR3 bases are TGTGCCATCAGCGACCGGGTAGGCACTGAAGCTTTCTTT.

This clonotype was recorded at least ten times. The chain recombines TRBV24-1 with TRBJ1-4, with TRBD1 matching over 7 bases. The CDR3 consists of 12 residues. The germline gives CDR1 KGHDR, CDR2 SFDVKD. The V and J ends lost 10 bases and 2 bases, in that order; junction bases with no gene match: 0. CDR3: CATGGTNEKLFF. The CDR3 region has the DNA TGTGCCACAGGGGGCACTAATGAAAAACTGTTTTTT.

This clonotype was seen a handful of times. The chain employs TRBV9 and TRBJ1-2, with a tentative D call TRBD1 (6 bases). The V end lost 3 bases, the J end lost 5 bases, and 20 bases lay between the germline ends. Germline lookup yields CDR1 SGDLS and CDR2 YYNGEE. CDR3 length: 16 residues. CDR3 protein: CASSGPPDRRVYGYTF. The DNA for the CDR3 is TGTGCCAGCAGCGGGCCTCCAGACAGGCGCGTTTATGGCTACACCTTC.

The V and J genes are TRBV6-1 and TRBJ2-3, with 8 bases fitting TRBD2. V lost 9 bases to trimming and J lost 0 bases; unmatched junction nucleotides: 8. Per the germline V gene, CDR1 is MNHNS and CDR2 is SASEGT. The CDR3 is 15 residues long. Written as DNA, the CDR3 is TGTGCCAGTACACTAGCGGTTCTAAGCACAGATACGCAGTATTTT. Its translation is CASTLAVLSTDTQYF.

The J gene is TRBJ1-2, the V gene TRBV20-1; TRBD1 aligns across 8 bases. The CDR3 totals 13 residues. Germline lookup yields CDR1 DFQATT and CDR2 SNEGSKA (reference sequence). The trim removed 7 bases at V and 4 bases at J, leaving 8 bases unmatched. The CDR3 spells CSVTGTGSYGYTF. The CDR3 nucleotides are TGCAGTGTTACCGGGACAGGAAGCTATGGCTACACCTTC.

This clonotype has ten or more counts. The chain employs TRBV5-1 and TRBJ2-1; 11 bases map to TRBD2. The ends lost 1 base at V and 1 base at J; junction bases unmatched: 7. Germline CDR1 is SGHRS and CDR2 is YFSETQ. This CDR3 has 18 residues. The CDR3 sequence: CASSLSLLAGVSYNEQFF. The CDR3, as DNA: TGCGCCAGCAGCTTGTCCCTACTAGCGGGAGTGTCCTACAATGAGCAGTTCTTC.

The chain is built from TRBV27 and TRBJ1-2; D remains unclear. CDR1 and CDR2 from the germline V gene are MNHEY and SMNVEV (reference sequence). Trimming cost V 3 bases and J 1 base, with 12 bases left between them. CDR3 length: 15 amino acids. In DNA form, the CDR3 reads TGTGCCAGCAGTTTGCAAGACGGGGATAACTATGGCTACACCTTC. Amino acids: CASSLQDGDNYGYTF.

This clonotype turned up a few times. CDR3 bases: TGTGCCAGCAGCTTTCCGACTAGCGGTCCCCTCGAGCAGTACTTC. Amino acid sequence: CASSFPTSGPLEQYF. The chain links TRBV7-2 to TRBJ2-4; the match to TRBD2 covers 9 bases. Near its end, the DNA agrees better with TRBJ2-7, so the J call may be wrong. This CDR3 comprises 15 residues. Germline assignment: CDR1 SGHTA and CDR2 FQGNSA.

The CDR3 loop reads CASAWGRGYEQYF. The CDR3 DNA is TGTGCCAGCGCCTGGGGCAGGGGCTACGAGCAGTACTTC. This sequence joins TRBV12-3 or TRBV12-4 and TRBJ2-7; D might be TRBD1 (6 bases). The CDR3 contains 13 residues. Trimming stripped 8 bases from V and 3 bases from J, with 14 bases between.

The chain employs TRBV6-1 and TRBJ1-1; TRBD1 might be the D (5 bases). The CDR3 runs to 14 residues. Germline V gene data show CDR1 as MNHNS and CDR2 as SASEGT. V gave up 7 bases and J gave up 6 bases, with 18 bases separating them. The CDR3 DNA is TGTGCCAGCACCGAAGGTGGCAGGGTGGCTGAAGCTTTCTTT. Translated: CASTEGGRVAEAFF.

The V gene is TRBV27, the J gene TRBJ1-2; D remains unclear. The germline V gene encodes CDR1 MNHEY and CDR2 SMNVEV (reference sequence). CDR3 size: 15 residues. Trimming pared 4 bases from V and 0 bases from J, leaving 12 bases between. CDR3 DNA: TGTGCCAGCAGTTCCCAGTTCAGGACTAACTATGGCTACACCTTC. It specifies CASSSQFRTNYGYTF.

This clonotype was counted only a few times. The genes are TRBV24-1 and TRBJ2-7, with TRBD1 matching over 11 bases. The V gene end was trimmed by 3 bases and the J gene end by 5 bases; junction bases not matched to a gene: 2. Germline loops: CDR1 KGHDR, CDR2 SFDVKD. The CDR3 contains 14 residues. The CDR3 DNA is TGTGCCACCAGTGATGGGACAGGGGGTCACGAGCAGTACTTC. Its protein is CATSDGTGGHEQYF.

This clonotype was found a few times. The V gene is TRBV3-1, the J gene TRBJ2-7, with 9 bases matching TRBD2. The CDR3 spans 14 residues. Trimming removed 4 bases from V and 4 bases from J; junction bases left unmatched: 5. Germline-derived CDR1 and CDR2 are LGHDT and YNNKEL (reference sequence). CDR3 coding DNA: TGTGCCAGCAGCCGTAGCGGGAGTGGGTACGAGCAGTACTTC. Its protein is CASSRSGSGYEQYF.